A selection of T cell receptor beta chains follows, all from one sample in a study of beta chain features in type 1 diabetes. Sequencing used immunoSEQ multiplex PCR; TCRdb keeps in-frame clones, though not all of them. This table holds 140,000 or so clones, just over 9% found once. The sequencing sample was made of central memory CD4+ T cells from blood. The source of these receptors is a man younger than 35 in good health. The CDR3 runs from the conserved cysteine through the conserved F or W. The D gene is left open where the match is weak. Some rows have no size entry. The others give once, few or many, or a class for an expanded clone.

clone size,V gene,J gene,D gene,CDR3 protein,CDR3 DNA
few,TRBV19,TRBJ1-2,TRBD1,CASSQGQASNYGYTF,TGTGCCAGTAGCCAAGGACAGGCGTCTAACTATGGCTACACCTTC
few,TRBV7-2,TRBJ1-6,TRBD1,CASSPYGQGGLGRNSPLHF,TGTGCCAGCAGCCCGTACGGACAGGGAGGCTTGGGTAGGAATTCACCCCTCCACTTT
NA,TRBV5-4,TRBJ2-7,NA,CASSPDARVEQYF,TGTGCCAGCAGCCCCGACGCTCGGGTCGAGCAGTACTTC
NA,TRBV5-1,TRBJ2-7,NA,CASSPGDTYEQYF,TGCGCCAGCAGCCCGGGGGATACCTACGAGCAGTACTTC
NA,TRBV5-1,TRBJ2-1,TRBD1,CASSLQGANEQFF,TGCGCCAGCAGCTTACAGGGGGCAAATGAGCAGTTCTTC
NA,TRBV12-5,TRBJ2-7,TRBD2,CASGLFLGLAGAYEQYF,TGTGCTAGTGGTTTGTTCCTTGGGCTAGCGGGGGCCTACGAGCAGTACTTC
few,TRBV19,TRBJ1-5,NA,CASSMNRAQPQHF,TGTGCCAGTAGTATGAATCGAGCTCAGCCCCAGCATTTT
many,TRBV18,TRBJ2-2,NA,CASSGQYDTGELFF,TGTGCCAGCTCAGGACAGTATGACACCGGGGAGCTGTTTTTT
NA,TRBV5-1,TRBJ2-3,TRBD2,CASSLGASGLTDTQYF,TGCGCCAGCAGCCTAGGGGCTAGCGGGCTCACAGATACGCAGTATTTT
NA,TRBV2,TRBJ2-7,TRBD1,CASRDRASSYEQYF,TGTGCCAGCAGGGACAGGGCGAGCTCCTACGAGCAGTACTTC
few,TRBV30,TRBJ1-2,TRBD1,CAWSPPGQGASDGYTF,TGTGCCTGGAGTCCCCCGGGACAGGGGGCTTCGGATGGCTACACCTTC
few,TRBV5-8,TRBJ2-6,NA,CASSLGGSGANVLTF,TGTGCCAGCAGTCTGGGGGGCTCTGGGGCCAACGTCCTGACTTTC
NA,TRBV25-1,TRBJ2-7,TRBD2,CASISGGAYEQYF,TGTGCCAGCATTAGCGGGGGGGCATACGAGCAGTACTTC
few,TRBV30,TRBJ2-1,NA,CAWSVGSSYNEQFF,TGTGCCTGGAGTGTTGGTAGTTCCTACAATGAGCAGTTCTTC
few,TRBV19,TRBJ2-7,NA,CASSTSGVVEQYF,TGTGCCAGTAGTACTTCAGGGGTTGTCGAGCAGTACTTC
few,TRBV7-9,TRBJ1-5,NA,CASSFGGALGAGNQPQHF,TGTGCCAGCAGCTTCGGCGGGGCACTTGGTGCCGGCAATCAGCCCCAGCATTTT
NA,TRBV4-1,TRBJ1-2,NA,CASSQGNSPNYGYTF,TGCGCCAGCAGCCAAGGGAACAGTCCTAACTATGGCTACACCTTC
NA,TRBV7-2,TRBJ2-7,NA,CASTPVGGGQYEQYF,TGTGCCAGCACCCCGGTAGGGGGGGGCCAGTACGAGCAGTACTTC
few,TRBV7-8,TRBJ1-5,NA,CASSSGEYSNQPQHF,TGTGCCAGCAGCTCGGGAGAATATAGCAATCAGCCCCAGCATTTT
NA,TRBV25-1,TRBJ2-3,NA,CASSDGISRADTQYF,TGTGCCAGCAGTGACGGGATCTCGAGGGCAGATACGCAGTATTTT
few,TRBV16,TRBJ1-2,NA,CASSQSQAYGYTF,TGTGCCAGCAGCCAAAGCCAGGCCTATGGCTACACCTTC
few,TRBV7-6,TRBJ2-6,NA,CASSLTGSGANVLTF,TGTGCCAGCAGCTTAACAGGGTCAGGGGCCAACGTCCTGACTTTC
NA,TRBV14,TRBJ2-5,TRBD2,CASSSGTRARVETQYF,TGTGCCAGCAGCTCCGGGACTAGGGCCCGTGTGGAGACCCAGTACTTC
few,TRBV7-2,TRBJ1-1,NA,CASSHTGREAFF,TGTGCCAGCAGCCATACAGGCCGTGAAGCTTTCTTT
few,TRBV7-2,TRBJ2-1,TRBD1,CASRLGTGLSSYNEQFF,TGTGCCAGCAGACTCGGGACAGGACTTAGCTCCTACAATGAGCAGTTCTTC
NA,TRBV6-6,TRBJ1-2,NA,CASSGTLEGGYTF,TGTGCCAGCAGCGGGACTCTTGAAGGTGGCTACACCTTC
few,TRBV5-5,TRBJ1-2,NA,CASSFQGRDGYTF,TGTGCCAGCAGCTTTCAAGGGCGGGATGGCTACACCTTC
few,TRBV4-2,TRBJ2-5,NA,CASSRGADQETQYF,TGTGCCAGCAGCCGGGGAGCGGACCAAGAGACCCAGTACTTC
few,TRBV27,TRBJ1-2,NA,CASSPINRVDGYTF,TGTGCCAGCAGTCCTATCAACAGGGTTGATGGCTACACCTTC
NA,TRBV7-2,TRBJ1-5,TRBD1,CASSLGQGWNQPQHF,TGTGCCAGCAGCTTGGGACAGGGTTGGAATCAGCCCCAGCATTTT
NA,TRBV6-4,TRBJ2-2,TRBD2,CASSVASGGLNTGELFF,TGTGCCAGCAGTGTCGCTAGCGGGGGGCTAAACACCGGGGAGCTGTTTTTT
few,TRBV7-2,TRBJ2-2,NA,CASSFVQTGTGELFF,TGTGCCAGCAGCTTCGTTCAGACAGGCACCGGGGAGCTGTTTTTT
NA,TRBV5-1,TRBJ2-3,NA,CASSSIPGAAFTDTQYF,TGCGCCAGCAGTTCGATTCCGGGAGCCGCGTTCACAGATACGCAGTATTTT
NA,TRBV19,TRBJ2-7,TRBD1,CASSATGTGNSYEQYF,TGTGCCAGTAGTGCCACCGGGACAGGTAACTCCTACGAGCAGTACTTC
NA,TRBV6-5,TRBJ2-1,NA,CASSQGSSYNEQFF,TGTGCCAGCAGTCAGGGGAGCTCCTACAATGAGCAGTTCTTC
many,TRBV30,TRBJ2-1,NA,CAWSRLTPHNEQFF,TGTGCCTGGAGTCGACTAACCCCTCACAATGAGCAGTTCTTC
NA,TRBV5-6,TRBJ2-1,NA,CASSLNGGGNEQFF,TGTGCCAGCAGCTTAAATGGGGGAGGTAATGAGCAGTTCTTC
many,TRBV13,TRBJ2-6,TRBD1,CASSRGQGANSGANVLTF,TGTGCCAGCAGCAGGGGACAGGGGGCCAACTCTGGGGCCAACGTCCTGACTTTC
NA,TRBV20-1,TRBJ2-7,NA,CSAEAGYEQYF,TGCAGTGCTGAAGCAGGGTACGAGCAGTACTTC
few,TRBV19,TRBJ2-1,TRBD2,CASSIRLAGGSTYNEQFF,TGTGCCAGTAGTATCAGACTAGCGGGGGGCTCCACCTACAATGAGCAGTTCTTC
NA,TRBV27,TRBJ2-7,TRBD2,CASVREGSYEQYF,TGTGCCAGCGTCAGGGAGGGTTCCTACGAGCAGTACTTC
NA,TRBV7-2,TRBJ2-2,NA,CASLEGVPGELFF,TGTGCCAGCCTCGAGGGGGTCCCCGGGGAGCTGTTTTTT
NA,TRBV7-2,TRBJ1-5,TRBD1,CASSATGVYSNQPQHF,TGTGCCAGCAGCGCGACAGGGGTATATAGCAATCAGCCCCAGCATTTT
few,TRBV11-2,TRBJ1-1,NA,CASSPGGGSTEAFF,TGTGCCAGCAGCCCGGGCGGGGGGTCGACTGAAGCTTTCTTT
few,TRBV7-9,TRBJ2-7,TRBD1,CASSQGQGAAYEQYF,TGTGCCAGCAGCCAGGGACAGGGGGCCGCCTACGAGCAGTACTTC